This TCR beta chain comes out of a study of cytomegalovirus exposure and HLA in healthy donors. Looking at the study overall: Earlier sequencing of about 200 million T cells yielded 100 million to 140 million unique TCR beta sequences. Under 90% of roughly 400 genotyped donors fell in the Caucasian-associated ancestry cluster.

Findings and limits, study-wide: The availability of immune exposure information extended only to CMV serostatus.

13 Jbeta primers and 60 Vbeta primers were used for the PCR. Per the original data handling: Later, some 75 million unique TCR beta chains were counted in an analysis, and roughly 11 million of them were shared. The repertoire was sequenced with immunoSEQ multiplex PCR; TCRdb's copy has only in-frame clones and lacks some. That table furnishes V, J and clone size, whereas the DNA furnished D and trimming. In the table there are 120,000 or so clones, about 85% of which are singletons. The CDR3 consists of 16 residues. Per germline, CDR1 MNHEY and CDR2 SMNVEV (reference sequence). V lost 5 bases, J lost 2 bases, and 16 bases lay in between. Concerning this clone: Its antigen is not identified.

The sequence was obtained from a young man in good health and CMV-seropositive. J is TRBJ1-5 and V is TRBV27; D is undetermined. Sequencing was done on a sample of PBMCs. The chain's CDR3 is CASSPLFVGGNQPQHF. The CDR3 coding sequence is TGTGCCAGCAGTCCCCTGTTCGTAGGAGGCAATCAGCCCCAGCATTTT.